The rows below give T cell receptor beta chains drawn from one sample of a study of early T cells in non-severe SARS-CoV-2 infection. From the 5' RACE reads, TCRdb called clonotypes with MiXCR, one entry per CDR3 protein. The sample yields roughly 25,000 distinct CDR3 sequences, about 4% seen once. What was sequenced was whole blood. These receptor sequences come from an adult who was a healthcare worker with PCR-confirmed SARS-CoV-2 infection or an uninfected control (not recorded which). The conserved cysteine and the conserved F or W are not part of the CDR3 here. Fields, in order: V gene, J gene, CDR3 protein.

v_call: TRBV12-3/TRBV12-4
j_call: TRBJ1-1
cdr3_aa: ASRLNRELAF

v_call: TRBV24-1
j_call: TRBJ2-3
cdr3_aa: ATSDWGLSTDTQY

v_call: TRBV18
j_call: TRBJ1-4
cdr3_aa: ASSPGGDEKLF

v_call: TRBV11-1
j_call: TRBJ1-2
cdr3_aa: ASSFGFGGYT

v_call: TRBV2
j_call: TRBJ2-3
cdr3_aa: ASRRPGQGTDTQY

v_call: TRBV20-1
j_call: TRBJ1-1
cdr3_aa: SARDRQDLTEAF

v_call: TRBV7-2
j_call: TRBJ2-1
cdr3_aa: ASSPTGVLYNEQF

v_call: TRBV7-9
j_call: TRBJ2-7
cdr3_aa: ASSLSIGSYEQY

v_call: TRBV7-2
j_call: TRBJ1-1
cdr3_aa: ASKVAGQTMNTEAF

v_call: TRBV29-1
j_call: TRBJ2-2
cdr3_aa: SVVHDGNTGELF

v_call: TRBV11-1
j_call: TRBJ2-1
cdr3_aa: ASSSTDDRAQF

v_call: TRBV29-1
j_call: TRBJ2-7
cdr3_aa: SVEEETSGFYEQY

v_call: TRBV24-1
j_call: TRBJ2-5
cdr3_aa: ATSDLRGPGETQY

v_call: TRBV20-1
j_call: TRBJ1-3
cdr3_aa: SARAGTGNTIY

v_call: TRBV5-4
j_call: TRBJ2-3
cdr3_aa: ASTRDSGTASDTQY

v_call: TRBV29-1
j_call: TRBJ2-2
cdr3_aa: SVEGQNTGELF

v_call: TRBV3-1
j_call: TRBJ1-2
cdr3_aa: ASSPRGARGYT

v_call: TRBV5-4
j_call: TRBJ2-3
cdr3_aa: ASSSGLEIDTQY

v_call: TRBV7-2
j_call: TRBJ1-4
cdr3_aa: ASSSQGESNEKLF

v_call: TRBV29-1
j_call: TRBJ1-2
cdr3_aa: SVDEGRASGYT

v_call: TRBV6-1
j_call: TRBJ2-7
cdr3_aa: ASGGWRLEWAEQY

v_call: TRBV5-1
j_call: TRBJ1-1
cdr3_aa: ASSLGDLNTEAF

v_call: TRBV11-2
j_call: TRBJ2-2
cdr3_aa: ASSLDSAGAGELF

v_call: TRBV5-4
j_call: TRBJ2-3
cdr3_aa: ASSFGLAGGVTDTQY

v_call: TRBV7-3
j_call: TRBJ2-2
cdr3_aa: ASRETWNTGELF

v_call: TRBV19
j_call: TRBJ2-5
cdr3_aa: ASSFGLKETQY

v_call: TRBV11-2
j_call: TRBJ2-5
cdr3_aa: ASSSYRGRRETQY

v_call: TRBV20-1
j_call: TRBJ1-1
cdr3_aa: SARDIGTGPRENTEAF

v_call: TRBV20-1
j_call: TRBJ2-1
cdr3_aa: SAEDRASSSYNEQF